The clone carrying this T cell receptor beta chain is a singleton in its sample. The data were taken from a study of blood T cell repertoires in COVID-19. For the study at large: Some COVID-19 samples were acute and others convalescent; all came from the United States, Italy and Spain. Sample material is recorded as cDNA or gDNA derived from T cells, B-cell-depleted T cells, or PBMCs.

In the study's own analysis: Quantification of nucleated cells was approximated via reference gene primer amplification. Using immunoSEQ multiplex PCR, the repertoire was profiled, and TCRdb retains in-frame clones only, with some absent. V, J and clone size reflect that table, while D and trimming were determined from the DNA. The sample carries roughly 150,000 clones, roughly 90% recorded once. V lost 3 bases and J lost 8, with 25 bases in between. This CDR3 has 17 residues. Per germline, CDR1 LGHDT and CDR2 YNNKEL (reference sequence). This TCR was sampled from a man in his 60s with acute or convalescent COVID-19. The sample consisted of peripheral blood. The V gene is TRBV3-1 (or the pseudogene TRBV3-2), the J gene TRBJ1-1; D is perhaps TRBD1 (5 bases). The CDR3 coding sequence is TGTGCCAGCAGCCAGGCGGGCGTGGGCCGGGGGGTCCCCGAAGCTTTCTTT. As protein: CASSQAGVGRGVPEAFF.